This passage covers 8 T cell receptor beta chains from one sample sequenced in a study of shared clonotypes between healthy human individuals. Only in-frame clones appear in the TCRdb table, and some are missing; sequencing was by immunoSEQ multiplex PCR. The sample carries about 2 million clones, approximately 94% recorded once. Terminally differentiated effector memory CD45RA+ cells were left out of the naive CD8 fraction, which was CD45RO-negative and positively selected for CCR7. Material for sequencing was naive CD8+ T cells sorted from blood. These receptors were taken from a man aged 18-30 years in good health.

The chain is built from TRBV4-2 and TRBJ2-7; 9 bases line up with TRBD1. V gave up 2 bases and J gave up 3 bases; unmatched junction bases: 8. Germline lookup yields CDR1 LGHNA and CDR2 YNFKEQ. The CDR3 is 16 residues long. The CDR3: CASSQSLGQGIYEQYF. The DNA for the CDR3 is TGTGCCAGCAGCCAAAGCCTAGGACAGGGGATCTACGAGCAGTACTTC.

V is TRBV6-6 and J is TRBJ1-2; D is unclear. Per germline, CDR1 MNHNY and CDR2 SVGAGI (reference sequence). V lost 2 bases and J 2 bases, leaving 12 bases between the germline ends. This CDR3 has 15 amino acids. The CDR3 DNA follows: TGTGCCAGCAGTTACCTGACTTCAACGAACTATGGCTACACCTTC. Translation gives CASSYLTSTNYGYTF.

The V gene is TRBV2, the J gene TRBJ2-5, with 7 bases that match TRBD2. There are 15 residues in the CDR3. Trimming cost V 3 bases and J 6 bases; bases outside gene matches: 10. Germline values: CDR1 SNHLY, CDR2 FYNNEI. The CDR3 protein is CASSEGLPAGKTQYF. The CDR3 DNA reads as TGTGCCAGCAGTGAGGGACTACCGGCGGGTAAGACCCAGTACTTC.

The J gene is TRBJ2-1, the V gene TRBV5-8; the D gene is possibly TRBD1 (6 bases). Germline V lookup: CDR1 SGHTS, CDR2 YDEGEE. Trimming left V 0 bases short and J 5 bases short, with 12 bases between. The length of the CDR3 is 15 residues. The CDR3: CASSLDSGTNNEQFF. The CDR3 nucleotides read TGTGCCAGCAGCTTGGATTCCGGGACAAACAATGAGCAGTTCTTC.

The rearrangement links TRBV7-2 to TRBJ1-5; D may be TRBD1 (5 bases). The CDR3 loop spans 15 amino acids. Germline CDR1 SGHTA, CDR2 FQGNSA. V lost 1 base and J lost 5, with 12 bases in between. CDR3 DNA sequence: TGTGCCAGCAGCTTAGTGGGGGGAGGGGATCAGCCCCAGCATTTT. It translates to CASSLVGGGDQPQHF.

On this clone itself: This same CDR3 is encoded by further DNA sequences in the sample. The chain joins TRBV5-1 to TRBJ2-3; D perhaps matches TRBD2 (5 bases). This CDR3 is built from 14 residues. V was clipped by 0 bases and J by 4 bases, with 9 bases between them. Germline CDR1 and CDR2: SGHRS and YFSETQ. CDR3 DNA: TGCGCCAGCAGCTTGGTAGGAGGTTCAGATACGCAGTATTTT. This encodes CASSLVGGSDTQYF.

V is TRBV5-1 and J is TRBJ2-7; TRBD1 aligns across 7 bases. V lost 1 base to trimming and J lost 0 bases; unmatched junction nucleotides: 4. The V gene's germline CDR1 is SGHRS and CDR2 YFSETQ. The CDR3 loop spans 15 amino acids. The CDR3 loop reads CASSLRQGHSYEQYF. In DNA, the CDR3 is TGCGCCAGCAGCTTGCGACAGGGACACTCCTACGAGCAGTACTTC. Looking up the rest from reference TRBV5-1 and TRBJ2-7 gives the full variable domain: KAGVTQTPRYLIKTRGQQVTLSCSPISGHRSVSWYQQTPGQGLQFLFEYFSETQRNKGNFPGRFSGRQFSNSRSEMNVSTLELGDSALYLCASSLRQGHSYEQYFGPGTRLTVT.

V is TRBV7-9 and J is TRBJ2-7; tentatively, D is TRBD2 (5 bases). This CDR3 has 16 amino acids. V was cut by 6 bases and J by 0 bases, with 18 bases left in between. CDR1 SEHNR and CDR2 FQNEAQ come from the germline V gene (reference sequence). The CDR3 DNA is TGTGCCAGCAGTTACGGGGAAGACACTTTCTCCTACGAGCAGTACTTC. It codes for CASSYGEDTFSYEQYF.